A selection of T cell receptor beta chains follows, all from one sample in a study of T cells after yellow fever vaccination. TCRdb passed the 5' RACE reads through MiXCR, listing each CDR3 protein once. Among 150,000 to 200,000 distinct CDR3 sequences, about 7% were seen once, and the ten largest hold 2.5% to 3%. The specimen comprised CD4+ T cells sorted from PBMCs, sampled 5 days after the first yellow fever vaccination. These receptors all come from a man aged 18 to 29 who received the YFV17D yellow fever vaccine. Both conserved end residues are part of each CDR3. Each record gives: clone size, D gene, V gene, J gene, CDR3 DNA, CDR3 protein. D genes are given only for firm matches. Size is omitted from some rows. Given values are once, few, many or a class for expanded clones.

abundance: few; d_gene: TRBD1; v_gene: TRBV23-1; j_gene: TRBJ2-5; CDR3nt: TGCGCCAGCAGGATCGACAGGGGGGAAGAGACCCAGTACTTC; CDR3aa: CASRIDRGEETQYF
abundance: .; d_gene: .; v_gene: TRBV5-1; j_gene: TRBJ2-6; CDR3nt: TGCGCCAGCAGCTTGATCTCCGGGGGCTCTGGGGCCAACGTCCTGACTTTC; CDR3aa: CASSLISGGSGANVLTF
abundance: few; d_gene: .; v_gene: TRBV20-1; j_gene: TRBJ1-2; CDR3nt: TGCAGTGCTAGCGGGGAGGGCTATGGCTACACCTTC; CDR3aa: CSASGEGYGYTF
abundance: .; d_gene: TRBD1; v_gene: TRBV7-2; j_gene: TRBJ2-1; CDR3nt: TGTGCCAGCAGCTTAGGGGGGACAGGGGTTTACAATGAGCAGTTCTTC; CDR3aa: CASSLGGTGVYNEQFF
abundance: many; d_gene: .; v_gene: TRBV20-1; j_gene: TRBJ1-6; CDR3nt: TGCAGTGCTTCATCCGACAGGTCCTATAATTCACCCCTCCACTTT; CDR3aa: CSASSDRSYNSPLHF
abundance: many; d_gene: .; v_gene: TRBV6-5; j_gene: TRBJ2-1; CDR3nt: TGTGCCAGCAGTTACTCGTTCAGCCCCAATGAGCAGTTCTTC; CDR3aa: CASSYSFSPNEQFF
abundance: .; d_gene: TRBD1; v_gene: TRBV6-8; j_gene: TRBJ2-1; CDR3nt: TGTGCCAGCAGGACCGGGACAGGGTCTCTCGATGAGCAGTTCTTC; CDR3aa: CASRTGTGSLDEQFF
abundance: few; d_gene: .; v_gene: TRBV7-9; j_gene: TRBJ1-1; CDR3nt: TGTGCCAGCAGGTCTCGAACCCGCCTGCGTAATAGTGAAGCTTTCTTT; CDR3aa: CASRSRTRLRNSEAFF
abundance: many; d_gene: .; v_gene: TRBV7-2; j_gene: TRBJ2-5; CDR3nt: TGTGCCAGCAGCTTAAGCGGTGTAACCCAGTACTTC; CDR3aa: CASSLSGVTQYF
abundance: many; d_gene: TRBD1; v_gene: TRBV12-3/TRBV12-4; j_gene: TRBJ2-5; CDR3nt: TGTGCCAGCAGTGCTCCTTCACAGGGGGTAGAGACCCAGTACTTC; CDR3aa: CASSAPSQGVETQYF
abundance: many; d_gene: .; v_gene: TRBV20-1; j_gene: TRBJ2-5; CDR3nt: TGCAGTGCTAGAGGTTCACAGACCCAGTACTTC; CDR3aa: CSARGSQTQYF
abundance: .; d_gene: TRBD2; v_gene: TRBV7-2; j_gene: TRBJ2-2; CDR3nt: TGTGCCAGCAGCTTATTCGCGGGACTAGACACCGGGGAGCTGTTTTTT; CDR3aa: CASSLFAGLDTGELFF
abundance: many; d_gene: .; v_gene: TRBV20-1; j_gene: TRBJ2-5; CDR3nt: TGCAGTGCTAGAGTGGGGGGACTCCAAGAGACCCAGTACTTC; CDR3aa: CSARVGGLQETQYF
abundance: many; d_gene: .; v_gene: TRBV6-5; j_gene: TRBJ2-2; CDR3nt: TGTGCCAGCAGTTACTCCTTAAATCAGGGTCGCACCGGGGAGCTGTTTTTT; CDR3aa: CASSYSLNQGRTGELFF
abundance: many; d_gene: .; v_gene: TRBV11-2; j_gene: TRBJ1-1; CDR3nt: TGTGCCAGCAGCTTAATGGGATCTGGGGCTTTCTTT; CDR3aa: CASSLMGSGAFF
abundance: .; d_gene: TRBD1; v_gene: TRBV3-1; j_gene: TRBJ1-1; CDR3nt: TGTGCCACCAACGCCGGGACAGGGTCCGTAACTGAAGCTTTCTTT; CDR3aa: CATNAGTGSVTEAFF
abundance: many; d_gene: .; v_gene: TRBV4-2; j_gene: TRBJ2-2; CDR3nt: TGTGCCAGCAGCCAAGTAGGCTCCGGGTGGAGTGCCTCCGGGGAGCTGTTTTTT; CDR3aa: CASSQVGSGWSASGELFF
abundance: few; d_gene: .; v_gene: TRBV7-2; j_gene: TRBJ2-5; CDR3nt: TGTGCCAGCAGCAGATTCTTGCAAGAGACCCAGTACTTC; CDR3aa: CASSRFLQETQYF
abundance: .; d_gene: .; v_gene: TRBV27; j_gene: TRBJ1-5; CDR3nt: TGTGCCAGCAGTTTCGGGGGTGAACAGCCCCAGCATTTT; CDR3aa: CASSFGGEQPQHF
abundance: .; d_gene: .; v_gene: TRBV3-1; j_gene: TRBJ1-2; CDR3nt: TGTGCCAGCAGGCGGGGGCAGGAGTATGGCTACACCTTC; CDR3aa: CASRRGQEYGYTF
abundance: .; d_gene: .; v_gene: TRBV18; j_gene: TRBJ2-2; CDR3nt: TGTGCCAGCTCACCACCGGGTGCTGGCGGGGAGCTGTTTTTT; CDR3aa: CASSPPGAGGELFF
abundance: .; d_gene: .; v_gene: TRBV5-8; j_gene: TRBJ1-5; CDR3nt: TGTGCCAGCAGCTTGGCAGGGTGGAATCAGCCCCAGCATTTT; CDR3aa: CASSLAGWNQPQHF
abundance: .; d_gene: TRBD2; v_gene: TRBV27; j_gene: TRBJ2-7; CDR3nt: TGTGCCAGCAGTTTAAGGCGCGGCGGGGGGGACCCCTACGAGCAGTACTTC; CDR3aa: CASSLRRGGGDPYEQYF
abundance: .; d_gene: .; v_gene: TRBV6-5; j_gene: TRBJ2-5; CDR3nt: TGTGCCAGCAGTTATTGGGGAGGCGTAGAGACCCAGTACTTC; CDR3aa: CASSYWGGVETQYF
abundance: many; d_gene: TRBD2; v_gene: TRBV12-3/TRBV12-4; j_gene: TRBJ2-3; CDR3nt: TGTGCCAGCAGCTGGACTAGCGGACCCGCAGATACGCAGTATTTT; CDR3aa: CASSWTSGPADTQYF
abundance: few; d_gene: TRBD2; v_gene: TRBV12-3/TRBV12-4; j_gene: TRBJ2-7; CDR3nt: TGTGCCAGCAGTTCGGCTAGCGGGGTCTACGAGCAGTACTTC; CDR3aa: CASSSASGVYEQYF
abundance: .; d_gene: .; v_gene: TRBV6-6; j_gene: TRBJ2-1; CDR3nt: TGTGCCAGCAGTACTACAGGGTCCTATGAGCAGTTCTTC; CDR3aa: CASSTTGSYEQFF